This is a list of T cell receptor beta chains from one sample in a study of T cell responses to AZD1222 COVID-19 vaccine. Assay: immunoSEQ multiplex PCR; the TCRdb copy retains only in-frame clones and omits some. The sample holds 200,000 or so clones, almost 95% seen once. Sequenced material: peripheral blood, taken on day 0 of AZD1222 vaccination. The receptors were gathered from an adult in good health. Both conserved end residues are part of each CDR3. The D gene is left open where the match is weak. The size field is filled for only some rows; it gives once, few, many or a size class.

v_gene: TRBV5-1; d_gene: TRBD2; abundance: .; j_gene: TRBJ2-1; CDR3nt: TGCGCCAGCAGCCCCTCTATCTTGCCGGGAGGGCCGCACAATGAGCAGTTCTTC; CDR3aa: CASSPSILPGGPHNEQFF
v_gene: TRBV5-1; d_gene: .; abundance: .; j_gene: TRBJ2-3; CDR3nt: TGCGCCAGCAGCTTGGACGGGGCCTTCGGTGATTTGTATTTT; CDR3aa: CASSLDGAFGDLYF
v_gene: TRBV27; d_gene: .; abundance: .; j_gene: TRBJ2-2; CDR3nt: TGTGCCAGCAGCACATTACAGGGTTTGAACACCGGGGAGCTGTTTTTT; CDR3aa: CASSTLQGLNTGELFF
v_gene: TRBV2; d_gene: TRBD2; abundance: once; j_gene: TRBJ2-7; CDR3nt: TGTGCCAGCAGTGAGGAGCGGGAGTATCCCTACGAGCAGTACTTC; CDR3aa: CASSEEREYPYEQYF
v_gene: TRBV5-8; d_gene: .; abundance: .; j_gene: TRBJ1-4; CDR3nt: TGTGCCAGCAGCTTGGGAACGACCGGGGCAACTAATGAAAAACTGTTTTTT; CDR3aa: CASSLGTTGATNEKLFF
v_gene: TRBV5-5; d_gene: .; abundance: .; j_gene: TRBJ1-2; CDR3nt: TGTGCCAGCAGTACAAACACGGGCGCTAACTATGGCTACACCTTC; CDR3aa: CASSTNTGANYGYTF
v_gene: TRBV6-1; d_gene: .; abundance: few; j_gene: TRBJ1-2; CDR3nt: TGTGCCAGCAGTGAAGAATGGAACTATGGCTACACCTTC; CDR3aa: CASSEEWNYGYTF
v_gene: TRBV7-7; d_gene: .; abundance: few; j_gene: TRBJ1-6; CDR3nt: TGTGCTAGCAGCCTACACGCAGCGGTTGTATCACCCCTCCACTTT; CDR3aa: CASSLHAAVVSPLHF
v_gene: TRBV7-9; d_gene: TRBD2; abundance: .; j_gene: TRBJ2-1; CDR3nt: TGTGCCAGCAGTTTAGGACTAGGCCTATCTTACAATGAGCAGTTCTTC; CDR3aa: CASSLGLGLSYNEQFF
v_gene: TRBV7-8; d_gene: TRBD2; abundance: .; j_gene: TRBJ2-5; CDR3nt: TGTGCCAGCAGCTTAGAATCAGGGAGGGGAGAGACCCAGTACTTC; CDR3aa: CASSLESGRGETQYF
v_gene: TRBV12-2; d_gene: .; abundance: .; j_gene: TRBJ2-3; CDR3nt: TGTGCAAGTCTCCCAACCGGGACAGCCCACGGCCAACGCACAGATACGCAGTATTTT; CDR3aa: CASLPTGTAHGQRTDTQYF